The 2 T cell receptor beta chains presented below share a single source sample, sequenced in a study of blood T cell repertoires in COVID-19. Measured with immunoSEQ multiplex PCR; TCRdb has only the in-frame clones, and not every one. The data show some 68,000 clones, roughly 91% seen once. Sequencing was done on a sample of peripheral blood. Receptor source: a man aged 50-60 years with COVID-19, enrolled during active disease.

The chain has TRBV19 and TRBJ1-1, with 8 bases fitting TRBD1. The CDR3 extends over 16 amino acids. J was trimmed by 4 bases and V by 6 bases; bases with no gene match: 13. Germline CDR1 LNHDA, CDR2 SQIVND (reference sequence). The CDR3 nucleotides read TGTGCCAGTAGGAAACCCGGACAGGGCATGGCCACTGAAGCTTTCTTT. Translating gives CASRKPGQGMATEAFF.

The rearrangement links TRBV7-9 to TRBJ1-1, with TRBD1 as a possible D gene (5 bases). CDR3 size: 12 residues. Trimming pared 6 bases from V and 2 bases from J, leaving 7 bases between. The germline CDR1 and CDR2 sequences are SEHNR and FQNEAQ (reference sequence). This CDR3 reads CASRTVNTEAFF. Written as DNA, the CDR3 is TGTGCCAGCAGGACAGTAAACACTGAAGCTTTCTTT.